This TCR beta chain was sequenced during a study of T cells in Graves' hyperthyroidism and ophthalmopathy. Overall study findings and caveats: Through a model of 13 V-J features, ophthalmopathy was separated from stable hyperthyroidism.

This clonotype has at least ten counts. What it binds is not known. TCR beta CDR3 sequences were amplified from RNA transcripts. The primer set for the first-round RT-PCR of the TCR CDR3 was HTBI. TCRdb independently ran MiXCR on the multiplex PCR reads; one entry per CDR3 protein. The repertoire holds 530,000 or so distinct CDR3 sequences, with more than 15% as singletons. Sequencing input: blood. This TCR was recovered from a woman between 18 and 30 years old with Graves' ophthalmopathy.

CDR3 residues: CASRLAGDYEQYF. CDR3 nucleotide sequence: TGTGCCAGCAGACTAGCGGGAGACTACGAGCAGTACTTC. The chain combines TRBV27 with TRBJ2-7; 11 nucleotides line up with TRBD2. The CDR3 is made up of 13 amino acids. Trimming at V came to 6 bases and at J to 3 bases, leaving 1 base not matched to a gene. From germline, CDR1 is MNHEY and CDR2 SMNVEV (reference sequence).